Presented here are 18 T cell receptor beta chains from one specimen sequenced in a study of identical twins. TCRdb used MiXCR to reprocess the 5' RACE reads, holding one entry per CDR3 protein. The top ten clones hold 0.75% to 0.95% of a sample with about 520,000 distinct CDR3 sequences, roughly a fifth of them seen once. This same sample was also taken into another study, of T cells expressing NK-cell markers.

The sample taken for sequencing was CD4+ T cells sorted from blood. The receptor source for this set is a woman under 30 in good health.

This clonotype was observed a handful of times. CDR3 sequence (DNA): TGCAGTGCGCCTAGACGGAATGAGCAGTTCTTC. Its translation is CSAPRRNEQFF. The genes are TRBV20-1 and TRBJ2-1; no reliable D call. The germline CDR1 and CDR2 sequences are DFQATT and SNEGSKA (reference sequence). This CDR3 is built from 11 residues. The V end lost 6 bases, the J end lost 7 bases, and 10 bases lay between the germline ends.

V and J are TRBV29-1 and TRBJ1-1; D uncertain. CDR1 and CDR2 from the germline V gene are SQVTM and ANQGSEA. Between the trimmed V and J ends, which lost 0 bases and 11 bases, there was a span of 4 bases. The CDR3 consists of 9 residues. The CDR3: CSVEDVAFF. CDR3 nucleotide sequence: TGCAGCGTTGAAGATGTCGCTTTCTTT. Together with reference TRBV29-1 and TRBJ1-1, the CDR3 gives the full variable domain: SAVISQKPSRDICQRGTSLTIQCQVDSQVTMMFWYRQQPGQSLTLIATANQGSEATYESGFVIDKFPISRPNLTFSTLTVSNMSPEDSSIYLCSVEDVAFFGQGTRLTVV.

This clonotype was recorded a few times. This chain uses TRBV5-6 with TRBJ2-7, with TRBD2 matching over 8 bases. J gave up 7 bases and V 0 bases, and 6 bases lay outside the gene matches. Germline CDR1 and CDR2: SGHDT and YYEEEE. This CDR3 spans 14 amino acids. The CDR3 spells CASSLAAGVGEQYF. The CDR3 DNA is TGTGCCAGCAGCTTGGCAGCGGGAGTCGGGGAGCAGTACTTC.

This clonotype was counted only a few times. This rearrangement joins TRBV12-3 or TRBV12-4 to TRBJ1-6; possibly TRBD1 for D (5 bases). The ends were cut back, 3 bases at V and 7 bases at J, with 7 bases in the middle. The CDR3 extends over 13 amino acids. CDR3 residues: CASSFQGNSPLHF. The CDR3 DNA reads as TGTGCCAGCAGTTTTCAGGGAAATTCACCCCTCCACTTT.

This rearrangement joins TRBV18 to TRBJ2-3, with D tentatively TRBD2 (6 bases). Germline values: CDR1 KGHSH, CDR2 LQKENI. V was trimmed by 6 bases and J by 4 bases, leaving 20 bases between them. The CDR3 extends over 16 amino acids. CDR3 nucleotide sequence: TGTGCCAGCTCCCTTTGGACGCCCAGGGAGGCAGATACGCAGTATTTT. Translating gives CASSLWTPREADTQYF. The full variable domain, completed using reference TRBV18 and TRBJ2-3, is NAGVMQNPRHLVRRRGQEARLRCSPMKGHSHVYWYRQLPEEGLKFMVYLQKENIIDESGMPKERFSAEFPKEGPSILRIQQVVRGDSAAYFCASSLWTPREADTQYFGPGTRLTVL.

This clonotype was counted between two and nine times. The genes are TRBV15 and TRBJ2-5; D is tentatively TRBD1 or TRBD2 (6 bases each). CDR3 length equals 15 residues. Germline V gene lookup returns CDR1 LNHNV and CDR2 YYDKDF (reference sequence). Trimming took 1 base from V and 4 from J, leaving 13 bases between them. CDR3 region: CATSRGIGGRETQYF. Written as DNA, the CDR3 is TGTGCCACCAGCAGAGGAATCGGGGGCAGAGAGACCCAGTACTTC.

This clonotype appeared a few times. The chain couples TRBV3-1 to TRBJ2-3, with D perhaps matching TRBD1 or TRBD2 (5 bases each). The germline V gene encodes CDR1 LGHDT and CDR2 YNNKEL (reference sequence). The V end lost 2 bases, the J end lost 9 bases, and 12 bases lay between the germline ends. The CDR3 is 13 residues long. The CDR3 protein is CASSQRGTGTQYF. The CDR3 bases are TGTGCCAGCAGCCAACGGGGCACGGGCACGCAGTATTTT.

Ten or more counts support this clonotype. The chain employs TRBV12-3 or TRBV12-4 and TRBJ1-4; no clear D. V was pared by 3 bases and J by 12 bases, with 11 bases between. CDR3 size: 12 residues. The CDR3 coding sequence is TGTGCCAGCAGTTTGCAGGAACTGGAACTGTTTTTT. Amino acid sequence: CASSLQELELFF.

Ten or more counts support this clonotype. J is TRBJ2-1 and V is TRBV12-3 or TRBV12-4; unclear D gene. Trimming removed 5 bases at V and 6 bases at J, with 11 bases between. This CDR3 region has 13 residues. The CDR3 is CASSTDGPNEQFF. In nucleotides, the CDR3 is TGTGCCAGCAGTACGGACGGGCCCAATGAGCAGTTCTTC.

CDR3 nucleotide sequence: TGTGCCAGCAGCTTTCATAGCGGAAATTTGGGGAATGAGCAGTTCTTC. Protein sequence: CASSFHSGNLGNEQFF. The V gene is TRBV11-1, the J gene TRBJ2-1, with a possible D match to TRBD2 (6 bases). The CDR3 contains 16 residues. CDR1 and CDR2 (germline): SGHAT, FQDESV (reference sequence). V was shortened by 3 bases and J by 7 bases, with 19 bases between the two germline ends.

For this clonotype: The CDR3 ends on some other residue instead of the conserved phenylalanine or tryptophan, so this is likely a read error. The chain uses TRBV10-3 and TRBJ2-1; D tentatively fits TRBD1 or TRBD2 (5 bases each). V was cut by 5 bases and J by 4 bases, with 9 bases left in between. Germline-derived CDR1 and CDR2 are ENHRY and SYGVKD. The CDR3 runs to 13 residues. CDR3 nucleotides: TGTGCCATCAGTCAGGGAGAATACAATGAGCAGTTCTCC. It encodes CAISQGEYNEQFS.

In its sample, this clonotype was seen a few times. CDR3 loop: CASSLVGGTTEAFF. CDR3 nucleotides: TGCGCCAGCAGCTTGGTAGGGGGGACCACTGAAGCTTTCTTT. The V call is TRBV5-1, the J call TRBJ1-1; D might be TRBD1 (6 bases). The length of the CDR3 is 14 residues. Trimming cost V 0 bases and J 4 bases, with 10 bases left between them. Germline CDR1 is SGHRS and CDR2 is YFSETQ.

This clonotype was seen once. V usage is TRBV5-4 and J usage is TRBJ2-4; tentatively, D is TRBD2 (5 bases). V was pared by 6 bases and J by 0 bases, with 10 bases between. The CDR3 extends over 14 amino acids. CDR1 SGHNT and CDR2 YYREEE come from the germline V gene (reference sequence). CDR3 residues: CASTPGRAKNIQYF. The DNA for the CDR3 is TGTGCCAGCACCCCGGGGAGAGCCAAAAACATTCAGTACTTC.

The chain links TRBV19 to TRBJ2-1; no clear D. The CDR3 loop spans 15 amino acids. Germline loops: CDR1 LNHDA, CDR2 SQIVND (reference sequence). V was shortened by 5 bases and J by 0 bases, with 11 bases between the two germline ends. The CDR3 loop reads CASSATTGSYNEQFF. The CDR3 DNA follows: TGTGCCAGTAGTGCCACCACCGGCTCCTACAATGAGCAGTTCTTC.

This chain joins TRBV11-3 and TRBJ2-1; the match to TRBD2 covers 7 bases. CDR1 and CDR2 from the germline V gene are SGHNT and YENEEA. Trimming at V came to 0 bases and at J to 10 bases, leaving 12 bases not matched to a gene. The CDR3 totals 16 residues. The CDR3 DNA follows: TGTGCCAGCAGCTTAGATGGGAGGCGGGAGAAGGTCGAGCAGTTCTTC. Protein product: CASSLDGRREKVEQFF.

This clonotype came up a few times. The rearrangement uses TRBV29-1 and TRBJ2-3; D is possibly TRBD1 or TRBD2 (5 bases each). V was trimmed by 0 bases and J by 9 bases, leaving 16 bases between them. The germline V gene encodes CDR1 SQVTM and CDR2 ANQGSEA. CDR3 length equals 14 residues. The CDR3 protein is CSVEENGAWDTQYF. CDR3 bases: TGCAGCGTTGAAGAAAACGGGGCCTGGGACACGCAGTATTTT.

This chain uses TRBV7-2 with TRBJ2-7, with D possibly being TRBD1 (5 bases). The V gene lost 0 bases and the J gene lost 2 bases, with 8 bases spanning the gap. This CDR3 has 14 residues. Germline V lookup: CDR1 SGHTA, CDR2 FQGNSA. CDR3 sequence: CASSLARQTYEQYF. In nucleotides, the CDR3 is TGTGCCAGCAGCTTAGCGCGACAGACCTACGAGCAGTACTTC.

The chain has TRBV6-5 and TRBJ1-6, with D hard to call. The germline gives CDR1 MNHEY, CDR2 SVGAGI. Trimming took 0 bases from V and 10 from J, leaving 7 bases between them. The CDR3 contains 13 residues. The DNA of the CDR3 is TGTGCCAGCAGTTACTCCGACCTATCACCCCTCCACTTT. Its protein product is CASSYSDLSPLHF.